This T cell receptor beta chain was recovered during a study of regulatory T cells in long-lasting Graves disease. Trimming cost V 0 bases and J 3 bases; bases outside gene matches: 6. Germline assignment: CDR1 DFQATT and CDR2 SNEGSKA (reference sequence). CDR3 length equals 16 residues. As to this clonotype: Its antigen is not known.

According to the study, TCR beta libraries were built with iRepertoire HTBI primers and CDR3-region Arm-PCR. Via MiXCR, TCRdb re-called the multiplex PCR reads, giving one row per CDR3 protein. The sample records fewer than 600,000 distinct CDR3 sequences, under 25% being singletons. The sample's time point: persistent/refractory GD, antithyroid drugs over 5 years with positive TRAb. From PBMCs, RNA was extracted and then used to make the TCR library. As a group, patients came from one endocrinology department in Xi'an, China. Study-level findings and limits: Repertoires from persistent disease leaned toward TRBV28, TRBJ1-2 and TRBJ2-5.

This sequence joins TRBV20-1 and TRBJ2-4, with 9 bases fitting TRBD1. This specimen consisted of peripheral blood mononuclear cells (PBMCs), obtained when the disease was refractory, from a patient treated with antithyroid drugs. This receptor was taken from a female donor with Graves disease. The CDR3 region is CSARENTGGFKNIQYF. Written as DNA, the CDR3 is TGCAGTGCTAGAGAAAACACAGGGGGCTTCAAAAACATTCAGTACTTC.